This TCR beta chain was sequenced during a study of T cell clones after liver transplantation. Study background: A pre-transplant mixed lymphocyte reaction with TCRbeta sequencing defined graft-donor-reactive clones followed in post-transplant blood.

Study outcomes and limitations: Migration into the graft, not deletion, may explain lost graft donor-reactive T cells.

Sequencing was performed with immunoSEQ multiplex PCR; in TCRdb, only in-frame clones are kept and a portion is missing. Of more than 100,000 clones in the sample, around 80% were seen once. Notes on this clone: Its antigen is undetermined.

The origin of this receptor is a human patient who received a liver transplant. Some of these T cells may belong to the graft donor. This material consisted of CD4+ T cells from blood, taken around 49 months after liver transplant.

CDR3 DNA: TGTGCCAGCAGCGTAGTCTTGGGGGGAACAGATACGCAGTATTTT. It translates to CASSVVLGGTDTQYF. The chain uses TRBV9 and TRBJ2-3, with D tentatively TRBD2 (6 bases). V was cut by 0 bases and J by 3 bases, with 11 bases left in between. Germline V gives CDR1 SGDLS, CDR2 YYNGEE. The CDR3 is made up of 15 amino acids.